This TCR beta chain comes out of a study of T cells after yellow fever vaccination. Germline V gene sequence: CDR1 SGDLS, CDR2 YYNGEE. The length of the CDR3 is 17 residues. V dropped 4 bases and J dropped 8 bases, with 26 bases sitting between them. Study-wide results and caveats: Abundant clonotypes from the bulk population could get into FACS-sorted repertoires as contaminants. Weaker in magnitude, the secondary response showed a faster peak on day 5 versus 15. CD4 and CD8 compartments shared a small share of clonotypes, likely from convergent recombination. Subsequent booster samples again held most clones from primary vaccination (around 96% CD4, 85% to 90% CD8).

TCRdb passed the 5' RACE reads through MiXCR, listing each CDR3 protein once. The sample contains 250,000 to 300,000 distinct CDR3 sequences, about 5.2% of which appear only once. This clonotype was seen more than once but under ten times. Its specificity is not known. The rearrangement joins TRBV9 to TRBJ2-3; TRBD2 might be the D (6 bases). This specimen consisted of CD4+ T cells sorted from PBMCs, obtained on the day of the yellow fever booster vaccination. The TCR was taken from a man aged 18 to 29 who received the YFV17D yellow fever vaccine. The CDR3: CASSPPTSNGLAVTQYF. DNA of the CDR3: TGTGCCAGCAGCCCCCCGACTAGTAATGGGTTGGCGGTTACGCAGTATTTT.